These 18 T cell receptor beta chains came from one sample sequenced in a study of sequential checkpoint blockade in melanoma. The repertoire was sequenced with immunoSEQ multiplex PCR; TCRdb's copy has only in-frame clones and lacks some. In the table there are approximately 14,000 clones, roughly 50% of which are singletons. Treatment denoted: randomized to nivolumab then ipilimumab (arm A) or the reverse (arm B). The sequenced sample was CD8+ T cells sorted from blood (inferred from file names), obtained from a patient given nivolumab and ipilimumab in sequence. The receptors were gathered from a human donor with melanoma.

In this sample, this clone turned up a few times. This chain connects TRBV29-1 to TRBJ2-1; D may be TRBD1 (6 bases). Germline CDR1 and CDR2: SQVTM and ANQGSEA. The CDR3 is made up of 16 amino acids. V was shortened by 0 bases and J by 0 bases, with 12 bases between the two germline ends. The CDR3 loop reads CSVEDEGESSYNEQFF. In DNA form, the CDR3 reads TGCAGCGTTGAAGATGAGGGGGAGAGCTCCTACAATGAGCAGTTCTTC.

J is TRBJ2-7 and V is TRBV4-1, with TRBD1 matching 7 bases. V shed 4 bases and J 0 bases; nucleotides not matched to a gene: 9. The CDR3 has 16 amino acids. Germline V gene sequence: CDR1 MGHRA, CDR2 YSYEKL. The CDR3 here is CASSPRDSTISYEQYF. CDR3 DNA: TGCGCCAGCAGCCCCCGGGACAGTACAATCTCCTACGAGCAGTACTTC.

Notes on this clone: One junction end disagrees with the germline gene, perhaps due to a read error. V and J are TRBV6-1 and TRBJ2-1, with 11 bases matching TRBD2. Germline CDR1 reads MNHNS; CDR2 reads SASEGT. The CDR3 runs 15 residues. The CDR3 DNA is TGTGCCAGCAGTTTACTAGCGGGAGACTACGATGAGCAGTTCTTC. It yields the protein CASSLLAGDYDEQFF.

CDR3 amino acids: CASSLGGSYNEQFF. Here the CDR3 DNA reads TGTGCCAGCAGCTTGGGGGGTTCCTACAATGAGCAGTTCTTC. This sequence joins TRBV7-3 and TRBJ2-1, with D tentatively TRBD2 (6 bases). The CDR3 is made up of 14 amino acids. V dropped 3 bases and J dropped 1 base, with 7 bases sitting between them. CDR1 and CDR2 (germline): SGHTA, FQGTGA. The full variable domain, in which reference TRBV7-3 and TRBJ2-1 provide the parts outside the CDR3, is GAGVSQTPSNKVTEKGKYVELRCDPISGHTALYWYRQSLGQGPEFLIYFQGTGAADDSGLPNDRFFAVRPEGSVSTLKIQRTERGDSAVYLCASSLGGSYNEQFFGPGTRLTVL.

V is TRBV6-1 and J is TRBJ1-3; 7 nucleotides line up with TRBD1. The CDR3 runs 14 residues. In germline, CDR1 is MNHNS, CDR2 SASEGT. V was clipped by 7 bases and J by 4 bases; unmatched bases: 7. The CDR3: CASTTGDSGNTIYF. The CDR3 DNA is TGTGCCAGCACTACAGGGGATTCGGGAAACACCATATATTTT.

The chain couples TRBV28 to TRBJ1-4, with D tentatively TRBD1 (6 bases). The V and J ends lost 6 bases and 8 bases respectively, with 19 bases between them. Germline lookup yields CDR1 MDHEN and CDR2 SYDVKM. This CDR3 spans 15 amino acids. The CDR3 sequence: CASRRDIDAREKLFF. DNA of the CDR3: TGTGCCAGCAGACGGGACATAGATGCGCGCGAAAAACTGTTTTTT.

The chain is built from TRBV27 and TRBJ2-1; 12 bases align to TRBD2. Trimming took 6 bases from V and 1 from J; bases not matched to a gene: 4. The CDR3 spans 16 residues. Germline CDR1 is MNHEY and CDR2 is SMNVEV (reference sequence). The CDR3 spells CASRPTSGSSYNEQFF. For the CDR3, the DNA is TGTGCCAGCAGGCCGACTAGCGGGAGTTCCTACAATGAGCAGTTCTTC.

CDR3 amino acids: CASSPGERDGYTF. DNA for the CDR3: TGTGCCAGCAGTCCAGGGGAACGCGATGGCTACACCTTC. V and J are TRBV28 and TRBJ1-2; D is possibly TRBD1 (6 bases). CDR3 length: 13 amino acids. CDR1 and CDR2 from the germline V gene are MDHEN and SYDVKM. V was cut by 5 bases and J by 6 bases, with 13 bases left in between.

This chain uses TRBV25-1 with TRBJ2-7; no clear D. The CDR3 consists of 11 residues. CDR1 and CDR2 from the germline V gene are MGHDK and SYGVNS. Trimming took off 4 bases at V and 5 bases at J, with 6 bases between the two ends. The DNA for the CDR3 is TGTGCCAGCAGTGGGTACAACGAGCAGTACTTC. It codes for CASSGYNEQYF.

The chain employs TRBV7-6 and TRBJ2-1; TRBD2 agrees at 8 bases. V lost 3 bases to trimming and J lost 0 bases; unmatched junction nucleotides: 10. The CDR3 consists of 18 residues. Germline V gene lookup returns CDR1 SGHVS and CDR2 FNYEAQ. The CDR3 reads CASSLGQPGGTSYNEQFF. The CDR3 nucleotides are TGTGCCAGCAGCTTGGGGCAGCCGGGGGGGACCTCCTACAATGAGCAGTTCTTC.

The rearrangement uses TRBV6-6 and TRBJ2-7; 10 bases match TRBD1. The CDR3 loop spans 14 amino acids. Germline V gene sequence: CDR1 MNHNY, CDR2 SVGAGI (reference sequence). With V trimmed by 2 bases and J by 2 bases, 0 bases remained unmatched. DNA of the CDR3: TGTGCCAGCAGTTACGGGACAGGGGCCTACGAGCAGTACTTC. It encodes CASSYGTGAYEQYF.

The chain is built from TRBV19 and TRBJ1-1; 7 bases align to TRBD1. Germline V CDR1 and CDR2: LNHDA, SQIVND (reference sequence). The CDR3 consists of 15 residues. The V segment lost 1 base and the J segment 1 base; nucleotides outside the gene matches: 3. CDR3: CASSIVAGGNTEAFF. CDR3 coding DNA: TGTGCCAGTAGTATAGTGGCAGGGGGGAACACTGAAGCTTTCTTT.

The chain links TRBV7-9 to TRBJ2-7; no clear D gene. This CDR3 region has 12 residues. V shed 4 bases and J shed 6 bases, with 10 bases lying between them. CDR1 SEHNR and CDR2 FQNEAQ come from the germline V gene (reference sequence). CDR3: CASSSHRAEQYF. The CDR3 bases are TGTGCCAGCAGCTCGCATCGAGCCGAGCAGTACTTC.

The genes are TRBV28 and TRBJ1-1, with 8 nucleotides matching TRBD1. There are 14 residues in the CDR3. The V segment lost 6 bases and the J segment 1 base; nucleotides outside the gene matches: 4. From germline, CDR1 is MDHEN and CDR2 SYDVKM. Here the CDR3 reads CASSLDRGNTEAFF. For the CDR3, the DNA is TGTGCCAGCAGCCTTGACAGGGGGAACACTGAAGCTTTCTTT.

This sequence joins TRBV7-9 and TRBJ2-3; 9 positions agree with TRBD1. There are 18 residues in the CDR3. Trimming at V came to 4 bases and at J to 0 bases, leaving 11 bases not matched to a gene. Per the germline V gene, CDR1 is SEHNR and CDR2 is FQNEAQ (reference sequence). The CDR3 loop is CASSSGQGIKPSTDTQYF. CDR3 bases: TGTGCCAGCAGCTCCGGACAGGGGATTAAACCTAGCACAGATACGCAGTATTTT.

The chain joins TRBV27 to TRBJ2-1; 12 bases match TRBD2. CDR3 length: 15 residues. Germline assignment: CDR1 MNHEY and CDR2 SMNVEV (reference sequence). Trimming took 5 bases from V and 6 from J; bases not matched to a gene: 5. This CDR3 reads CASSLGLAGTNEQFF. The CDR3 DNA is TGTGCCAGCAGTCTCGGACTAGCGGGAACCAATGAGCAGTTCTTC.

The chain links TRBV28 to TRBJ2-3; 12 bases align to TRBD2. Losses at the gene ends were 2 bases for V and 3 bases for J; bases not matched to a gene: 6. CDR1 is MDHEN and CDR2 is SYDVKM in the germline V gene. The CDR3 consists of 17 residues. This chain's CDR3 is CASSLVTSGSGTDTQYF. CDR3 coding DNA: TGTGCCAGCAGTTTAGTGACTAGCGGGAGTGGGACAGATACGCAGTATTTT.

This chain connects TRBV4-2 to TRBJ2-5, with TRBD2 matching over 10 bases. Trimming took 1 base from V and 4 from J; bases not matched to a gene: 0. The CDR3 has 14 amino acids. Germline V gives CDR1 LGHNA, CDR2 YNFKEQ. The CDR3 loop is CASSQGTSGETQYF. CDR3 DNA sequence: TGTGCCAGCAGCCAAGGGACTAGCGGAGAGACCCAGTACTTC.